Many counts were recorded for the clone carrying this TCR beta chain. The source of the sample is a study of shared clonotypes between healthy human individuals. Study at large: Three men and a couple of women, aged 18 to 49, were donors.

In the original processing: In the immunoSEQ data, sequences were junction-only and lacked quality scores, so filtering differed. Sequencing used immunoSEQ multiplex PCR; TCRdb keeps in-frame clones, though not all of them. The V and J calls and clone size are taken from that table; D and trimming were inferred from the DNA. The sample carries approximately 500,000 clones, 70% to 80% recorded once. The CDR3 is 11 residues long. In germline, CDR1 is MNHEY, CDR2 SMNVEV (reference sequence). Trimming took 10 bases from V and 1 from J, leaving 7 bases between them. Sequencing input: PBMCs. This sequence joins TRBV27 and TRBJ1-1; weak D call: TRBD1 (5 bases). This TCR derives from a woman aged 40 to 50 in good health. Some clones in this sample may be carry-over from other donors' samples. The CDR3 region is CAKTENTEAFF. In nucleotides, the CDR3 is TGTGCCAAGACAGAGAACACTGAAGCTTTCTTT.